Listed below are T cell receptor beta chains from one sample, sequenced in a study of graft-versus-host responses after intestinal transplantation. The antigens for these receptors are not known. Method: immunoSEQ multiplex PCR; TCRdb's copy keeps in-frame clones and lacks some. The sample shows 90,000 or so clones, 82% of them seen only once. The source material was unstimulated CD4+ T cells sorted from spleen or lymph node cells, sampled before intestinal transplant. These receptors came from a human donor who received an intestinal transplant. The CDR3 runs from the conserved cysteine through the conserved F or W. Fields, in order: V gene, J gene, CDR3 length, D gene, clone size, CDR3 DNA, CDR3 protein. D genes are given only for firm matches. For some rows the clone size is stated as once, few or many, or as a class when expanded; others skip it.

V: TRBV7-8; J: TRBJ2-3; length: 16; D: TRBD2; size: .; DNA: TGTGCCAGCACCTTATTCGGGACTACAAGAACAGATACGCAGTATTTT; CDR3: CASTLFGTTRTDTQYF
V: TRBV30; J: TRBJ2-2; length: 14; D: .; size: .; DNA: TGTGCCTGGACCCGACAGCTGAACACCGGGGAGCTGTTTTTT; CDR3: CAWTRQLNTGELFF
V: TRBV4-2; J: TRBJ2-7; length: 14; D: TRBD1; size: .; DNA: TGTGCCAGCAGCCAAGAAGGGACAGGGGCCGAGCAGTACTTC; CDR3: CASSQEGTGAEQYF
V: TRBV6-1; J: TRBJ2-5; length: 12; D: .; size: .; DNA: TGTGCCAGCGTAAGCGACCAAGGGACCCAGTACTTC; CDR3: CASVSDQGTQYF
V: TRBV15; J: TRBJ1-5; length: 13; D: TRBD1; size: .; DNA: TGTGCCACCAGCTTGGACAGGGAGCAGCCCCAGCATTTT; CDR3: CATSLDREQPQHF
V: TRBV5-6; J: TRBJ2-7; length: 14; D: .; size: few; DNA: TGTGCCAGCAGCCGGAACTCGGGGACTGACGAGCAGTACTTC; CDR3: CASSRNSGTDEQYF
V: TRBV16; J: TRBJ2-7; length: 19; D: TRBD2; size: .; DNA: TGTGCCAGCAGCCAATCGAAAGGCCTAGGGACTAGCTCGTTCTACGAGCAGTACTTC; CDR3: CASSQSKGLGTSSFYEQYF
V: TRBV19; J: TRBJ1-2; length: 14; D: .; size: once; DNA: TGTGCCAGTAGTATGATGCGTGACTCCTATGGCTACACCTTC; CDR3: CASSMMRDSYGYTF
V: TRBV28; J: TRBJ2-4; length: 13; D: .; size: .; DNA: TGTGCCAGCAGGTCGGGAGACAAAAACATTCAGTACTTC; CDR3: CASRSGDKNIQYF
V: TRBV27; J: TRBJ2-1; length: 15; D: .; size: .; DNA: TGTGCCAGCAGTCCCCGCGGCGGTACCTACAATGAGCAGTTCTTC; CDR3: CASSPRGGTYNEQFF
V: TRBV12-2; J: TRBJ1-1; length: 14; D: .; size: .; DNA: TGTGCAAGTCGCTTGATAGGGAGGAACACTGAAGCTTTCTTT; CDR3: CASRLIGRNTEAFF
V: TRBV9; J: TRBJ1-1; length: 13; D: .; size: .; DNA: TGTGCCAGCAGCTTTTCAGGGAGGACTGAAGCTTTCTTT; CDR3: CASSFSGRTEAFF
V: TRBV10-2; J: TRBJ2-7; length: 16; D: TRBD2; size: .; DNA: TGCGCCACCACCTCCCCCTCTAGCGGGAGGCCATCCGAGCAGTACTTC; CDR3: CATTSPSSGRPSEQYF
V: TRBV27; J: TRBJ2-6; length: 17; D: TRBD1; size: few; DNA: TGTGCCAGCAGACAATCCGGGACAGTAAGTGGGGCCAACGTCCTGACTTTC; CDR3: CASRQSGTVSGANVLTF
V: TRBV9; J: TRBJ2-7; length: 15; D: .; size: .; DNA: TGTGCCAGCAGCGTAGGAGGGGGAAGGGGCTACGAGCAGTACTTC; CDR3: CASSVGGGRGYEQYF
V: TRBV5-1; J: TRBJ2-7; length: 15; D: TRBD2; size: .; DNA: TGCGCCAGCAGCTTGGAGGCTAGCGGGGGCTACGAGCAGTACTTC; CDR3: CASSLEASGGYEQYF
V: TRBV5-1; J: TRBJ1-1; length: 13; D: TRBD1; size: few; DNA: TGCGCCAGCAGCTTCGACAGGGGGACTGAAGCTTTCTTT; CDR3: CASSFDRGTEAFF
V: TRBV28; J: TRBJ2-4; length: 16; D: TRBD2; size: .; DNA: TGTGCCAGCAGCCGGCCCCTAGCGGGAGCCAAAAACATTCAGTACTTC; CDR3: CASSRPLAGAKNIQYF
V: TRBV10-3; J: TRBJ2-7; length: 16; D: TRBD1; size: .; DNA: TGTGCCATCAGCGCGAATTCCGGGACAGGGCCCCACGAGCAGTACTTC; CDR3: CAISANSGTGPHEQYF
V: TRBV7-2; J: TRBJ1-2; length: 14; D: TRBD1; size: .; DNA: TGTGCCAGCAGCCCCGGGACAGGGGGGTATGGCTACACCTTC; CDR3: CASSPGTGGYGYTF
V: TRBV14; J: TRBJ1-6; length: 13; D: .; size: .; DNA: TGTGCCAGCACACAGGGTTATAATTCACCCCTCCACTTT; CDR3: CASTQGYNSPLHF
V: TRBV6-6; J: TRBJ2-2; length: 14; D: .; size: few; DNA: TGTGCCAGCATGAAGCAGGGGGGAGGCGGGGAGCTGTTTTTT; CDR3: CASMKQGGGGELFF
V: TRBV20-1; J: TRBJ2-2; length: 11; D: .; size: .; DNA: TGCAGTGCGGGGAGTATCGGGGAGCTGTTTTTT; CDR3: CSAGSIGELFF
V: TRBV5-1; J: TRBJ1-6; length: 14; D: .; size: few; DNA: TGCGCCAGCAGCTTTGGGCAGTATAATTCACCCCTCCACTTT; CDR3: CASSFGQYNSPLHF
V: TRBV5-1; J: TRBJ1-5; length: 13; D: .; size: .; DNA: TGCGCCAGCAGCTCCAGTAGCAATCAGCCCCAGCATTTT; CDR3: CASSSSSNQPQHF
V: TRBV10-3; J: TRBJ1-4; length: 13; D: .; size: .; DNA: TGTGCCATCAGGGGACTGGTTAATGAAAAACTGTTTTTT; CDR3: CAIRGLVNEKLFF
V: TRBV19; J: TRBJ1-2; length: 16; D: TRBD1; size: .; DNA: TGTGCCAGTAGGCGATCTTCAGACAGGGGGGCGGATGGCTACACCTTC; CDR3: CASRRSSDRGADGYTF
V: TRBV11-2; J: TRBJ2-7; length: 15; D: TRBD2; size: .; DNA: TGTGCCAGCAGCCCCCGACTAGCGGGTCCCTACGAGCAGTACTTC; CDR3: CASSPRLAGPYEQYF
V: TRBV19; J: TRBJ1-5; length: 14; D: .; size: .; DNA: TGTGCCAGTCGCCGGGCAGGGGGCAATCAGCCCCAGCATTTT; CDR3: CASRRAGGNQPQHF
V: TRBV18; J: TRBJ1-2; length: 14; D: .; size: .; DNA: TGTGCCAGCTCACCCGGACAGCTGGTCTATGGCTACACCTTC; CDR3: CASSPGQLVYGYTF
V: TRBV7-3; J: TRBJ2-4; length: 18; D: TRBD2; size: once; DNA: TGTGCCAGCAGCTTAGAGGGGGGACTAGCGGCAGCCAAAAACATTCAGTACTTC; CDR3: CASSLEGGLAAAKNIQYF
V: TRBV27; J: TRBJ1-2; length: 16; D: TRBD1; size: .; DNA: TGTGCCAGCAGTCAAGGACAGGGGGCCGTCGGCTATGGCTACACCTTC; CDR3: CASSQGQGAVGYGYTF
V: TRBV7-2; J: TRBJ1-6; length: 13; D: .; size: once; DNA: TGTGCCAGCAGCTTAAATGCGCGTTCACCCCTCCACTTT; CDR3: CASSLNARSPLHF
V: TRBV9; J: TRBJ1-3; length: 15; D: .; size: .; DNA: TGTGCCAGCAGCGTAGCTGGGCATCAGGGAAACACCATATATTTT; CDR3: CASSVAGHQGNTIYF
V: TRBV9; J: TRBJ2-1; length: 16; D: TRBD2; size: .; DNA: TGTGCCAGCAGCGTGGGCGGACTAGCGGGAGGGAATGAGCAGTTCTTC; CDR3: CASSVGGLAGGNEQFF
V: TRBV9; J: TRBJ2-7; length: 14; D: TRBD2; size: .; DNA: TGTGCCAGCAGCGTATCTAGCGGGAGTTGGGAGCAGTACTTC; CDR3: CASSVSSGSWEQYF
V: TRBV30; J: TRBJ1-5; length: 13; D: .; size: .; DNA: TGTGCCTGGAGTGCTTCCTACAATCAGCCCCAGCATTTT; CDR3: CAWSASYNQPQHF
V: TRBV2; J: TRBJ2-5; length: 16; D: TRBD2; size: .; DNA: TGTGCCAGCAGCGGCCTCAGCGGGGGGGCCGGGGAGACCCAGTACTTC; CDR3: CASSGLSGGAGETQYF
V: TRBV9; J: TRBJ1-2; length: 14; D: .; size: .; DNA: TGTGCCAGCAGCCCGAGGGGGGGAAACTATGGCTACACCTTC; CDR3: CASSPRGGNYGYTF
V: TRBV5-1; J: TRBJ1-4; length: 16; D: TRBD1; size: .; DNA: TGCGCCAGCAGCTTGGAACCGGGACAGGGTAATGAAAAACTGTTTTTT; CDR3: CASSLEPGQGNEKLFF
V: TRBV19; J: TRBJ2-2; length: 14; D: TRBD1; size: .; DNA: TGTGCCAGTAGTGCCGGACAGGGGAGCGGGGAGCTGTTTTTT; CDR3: CASSAGQGSGELFF
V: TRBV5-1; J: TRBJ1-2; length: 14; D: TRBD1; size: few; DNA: TGCGCCAGCAGCTCCGGGACAGGTCTCGATGGCTACACCTTC; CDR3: CASSSGTGLDGYTF
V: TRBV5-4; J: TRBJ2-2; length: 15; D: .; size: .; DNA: TGTGCCAGCAGCTTCACGTACCCAGACACCGGGGAGCTGTTTTTT; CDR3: CASSFTYPDTGELFF
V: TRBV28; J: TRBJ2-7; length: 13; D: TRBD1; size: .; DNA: TGTGCCAGCAGTGGAGGACAGGCCGGAGAGCAGTACTTC; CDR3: CASSGGQAGEQYF
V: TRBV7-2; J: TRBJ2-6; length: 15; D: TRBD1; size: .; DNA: TGTGCCAGCAGCTCTTCCCGGACAGGGGGCTCCGTCCTGACTTTC; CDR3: CASSSSRTGGSVLTF
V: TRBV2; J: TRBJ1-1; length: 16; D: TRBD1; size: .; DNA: TGTGCCAGTTCTAGAAGGGGGCCCCTGATGAACACTGAAGCTTTCTTT; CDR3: CASSRRGPLMNTEAFF
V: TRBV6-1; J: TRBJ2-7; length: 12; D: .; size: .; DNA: TGTGCCAGCAGTGAATCCGTTTACGAGCAGTACTTC; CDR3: CASSESVYEQYF
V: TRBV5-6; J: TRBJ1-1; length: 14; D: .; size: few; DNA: TGTGCCAGCAGCTCAAGCCCACAGGGTCGTGAAGCTTTCTTT; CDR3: CASSSSPQGREAFF
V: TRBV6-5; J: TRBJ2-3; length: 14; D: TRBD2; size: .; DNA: TGTGCCAGCAGACTCGGGGGGAGCACAGATACGCAGTATTTT; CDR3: CASRLGGSTDTQYF
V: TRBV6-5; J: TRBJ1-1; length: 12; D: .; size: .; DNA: TGTGCCAGCAGAAAGCCCACAGGGCTGGCTTTCTTT; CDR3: CASRKPTGLAFF
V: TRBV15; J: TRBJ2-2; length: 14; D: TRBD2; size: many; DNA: TGTGCCACCGCTAGCGGGAGCTTCGCCGGGGAGCTGTTTTTT; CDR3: CATASGSFAGELFF
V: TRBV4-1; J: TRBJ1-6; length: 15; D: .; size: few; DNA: TGCGCCAGCAGCCAAAGTAGCTCCTATAATTCACCCCTCCACTTT; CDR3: CASSQSSSYNSPLHF
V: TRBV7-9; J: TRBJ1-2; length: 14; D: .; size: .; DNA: TGTGCCAGCAGCTTTCCGGCAGCGACCTCAGGCTACACCTTC; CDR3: CASSFPAATSGYTF
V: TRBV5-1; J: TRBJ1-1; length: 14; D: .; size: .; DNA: TGCGCCAGCAGGAACAGGGCTTCGAACACTGAAGCTTTCTTT; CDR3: CASRNRASNTEAFF
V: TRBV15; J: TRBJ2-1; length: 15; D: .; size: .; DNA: TGTGCCACCAGCGCCTCGGGGGGCGCGGTAAGCGAGCAGTTCTTC; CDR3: CATSASGGAVSEQFF